One and the same sample provided the 15 T cell receptor beta chains below, sequenced in a study of beta chain features in type 1 diabetes. The entirety of the isolated RNA underwent reverse transcription, so expressed TCRB transcripts were sequenced. Profiled with immunoSEQ multiplex PCR; TCRdb holds only in-frame clones, not every one. The repertoire holds approximately 140,000 clones, with roughly 10% as singletons. Sequencing input: central memory CD4+ T cells from blood. The receptors stem from a woman in her 40s in good health.

This clone was seen ten or more times. This rearrangement joins TRBV11-2 to TRBJ1-2; 11 positions agree with TRBD1. The CDR3 extends over 12 amino acids. V lost 4 bases, J lost 8 bases, and 0 bases stayed unmatched. Germline V gives CDR1 SGHAT, CDR2 FQNNGV. CDR3 bases: TGTGCCAGCAGCTGGACAGGGGGCGGCTACACCTTC. It yields the protein CASSWTGGGYTF.

This sequence joins TRBV4-3 and TRBJ2-3; TRBD2 matches at 11 bases. Per the germline V gene, CDR1 is LGHNA and CDR2 is YSLEER. Losses at the gene ends were 0 bases for V and 2 bases for J; bases not matched to a gene: 7. The CDR3 is 18 residues long. CDR3 DNA: TGCGCCAGCAGCCAAGATCCGGCTAGCGGGGGGACCACAGATACGCAGTATTTT. This translates into CASSQDPASGGTTDTQYF.

In this sample, this clone turned up many times. The chain joins TRBV29-1 to TRBJ1-1; TRBD1 aligns across 8 bases. The CDR3 totals 11 residues. V gave up 7 bases and J gave up 8 bases; unmatched junction bases: 6. Germline CDR1 reads SQVTM; CDR2 reads ANQGSEA. CDR3 loop: CSAAGQGEAFF. The CDR3 DNA sequence: TGCAGCGCTGCCGGACAGGGAGAAGCTTTCTTT.

A few counts support this clone. This sample includes further DNA sequences coding for the same CDR3. This sequence joins TRBV15 and TRBJ2-5; 9 bases fit TRBD1. The ends lost 3 bases at V and 2 bases at J; junction bases unmatched: 1. Germline lookup yields CDR1 LNHNV and CDR2 YYDKDF (reference sequence). The CDR3 is made up of 14 amino acids. CDR3 sequence (DNA): TGTGCCACCAGCAGGGACAGGGGACAAGAGACCCAGTACTTC. This encodes CATSRDRGQETQYF. The complete variable domain, with remaining parts taken from reference TRBV15 and TRBJ2-5, reads DAMVIQNPRYQVTQFGKPVTLSCSQTLNHNVMYWYQQKSSQAPKLLFHYYDKDFNNEADTPDNFQSRRPNTSFCFLDIRSPGLGDTAMYLCATSRDRGQETQYFGPGTRLLVL.

There are many counts of this clone. The rearrangement links TRBV19 to TRBJ2-1; TRBD2 matches 7 bases. Germline CDR1 and CDR2: LNHDA and SQIVND (reference sequence). With V trimmed by 3 bases and J by 5 bases, 16 bases remained unmatched. The CDR3 has 18 residues. CDR3 protein: CASSMPLQRGKFHNEQFF. CDR3 bases: TGTGCCAGTAGTATGCCTTTGCAGCGGGGTAAGTTCCACAATGAGCAGTTCTTC.

This clone has more than one count but fewer than ten. The chain recombines TRBV7-2 with TRBJ2-7; D not certain. CDR3 length: 12 residues. The germline gives CDR1 SGHTA, CDR2 FQGNSA. V was cut by 3 bases and J by 5 bases, with 8 bases left in between. This chain's CDR3 is CASSFVGDEQYF. The CDR3 coding sequence is TGTGCCAGCAGCTTTGTGGGCGACGAGCAGTACTTC.

V and J are TRBV11-3 and TRBJ2-2; D unclear. This CDR3 is 11 amino acids long. Germline CDR1 and CDR2: SGHNT and YENEEA. V lost 5 bases to trimming and J lost 8 bases, with 6 bases between them. The CDR3 region is CASSLKGELFF. The CDR3 coding sequence is TGTGCCAGCAGCCTAAAAGGGGAGCTGTTTTTT.

The rearrangement uses TRBV7-8 and TRBJ2-7; D is uncertain. The germline CDR1 and CDR2 sequences are SGHVS and FQNEAQ. With 8 bases removed from V and 2 bases from J, the gap between germline ends came to 7 bases. The CDR3 contains 11 residues. DNA for the CDR3: TGTGCCAGCCGTCGCGCCTACGAGCAGTACTTC. Translated, it gives CASRRAYEQYF.

This clone has just a few counts. The gene calls are TRBV6-6 and TRBJ1-2, with 10 bases lining up with TRBD1. This CDR3 comprises 16 residues. The V gene end was trimmed by 9 bases and the J gene end by 0 bases; junction bases not matched to a gene: 10. Looked up from germline, CDR1 is MNHNY and CDR2 is SVGAGI (reference sequence). CDR3: CASHPGQGQANYGYTF. CDR3 DNA sequence: TGTGCCAGTCACCCGGGACAGGGGCAAGCTAACTATGGCTACACCTTC.

V and J are TRBV12-2 and TRBJ2-3; the table's D call, TRBD2, was not checked against the DNA. TRBV12-2 is recorded as a pseudogene. The length of the CDR3 is 17 residues. CDR3 loop: CASRLARTVPVTDTQYF. The CDR3 DNA is TGTGCAAGTCGCTTAGCTAGAACCGTTCCGGTCACAGATACGCAGTATTTT.

This clone was counted only a few times. This chain links TRBV7-9 with TRBJ2-2; unclear D gene. V shed 5 bases and J shed 4 bases, with 5 bases lying between them. CDR3 length: 12 amino acids. The germline CDR1 and CDR2 sequences are SEHNR and FQNEAQ (reference sequence). CDR3 sequence (DNA): TGTGCCAGCAGCCAAGCCACCGGGGAGCTGTTTTTT. Protein product: CASSQATGELFF.

This clone was detected only a few times. CDR3 DNA: TGTGCCAGCAGCTTAGCAGGCGGGGATGATACGCAGTATTTT. Translated: CASSLAGGDDTQYF. J is TRBJ2-3 and V is TRBV7-2, with D possibly matching TRBD2 (6 bases). CDR1 and CDR2 from the germline V gene are SGHTA and FQGNSA. CDR3 length: 14 residues. Trimming took off 0 bases at V and 6 bases at J, with 10 bases between the two ends. Complete variable domain (other parts from reference TRBV7-2 and TRBJ2-3): GAGVSQSPSNKVTEKGKDVELRCDPISGHTALYWYRQSLGQGLEFLIYFQGNSAPDKSGLPSDRFSAERTGGSVSTLTIQRTQQEDSAVYLCASSLAGGDDTQYFGPGTRLTVL.

The chain couples TRBV2 to TRBJ2-7; TRBD2 might be the D (6 bases). CDR1 and CDR2 from the germline V gene are SNHLY and FYNNEI. Trimming shortened V by 4 bases and J by 6 bases, and 16 bases separated the two germline ends. This CDR3 is built from 14 residues. CDR3 sequence (DNA): TGTGCCAGCAGTGTCGCGGGGTCACTTGGCGAGCAGTACTTC. It specifies CASSVAGSLGEQYF.

V gene TRBV2 combines with J gene TRBJ1-2; a weak D match, TRBD1 (6 bases). V lost 7 bases and J 6 bases, leaving 18 bases between the germline ends. The CDR3 length is 14 residues. CDR1 is SNHLY, CDR2 FYNNEI, per germline. The CDR3 region has the DNA TGTGCCAGCACTCTAACTAGATCAGGGGATGGCTACACCTTC. Amino acid sequence: CASTLTRSGDGYTF.

CDR3 loop: CASRGDNGETQYF. CDR3 bases: TGCGCCAGCAGGGGGGACAATGGAGAGACCCAGTACTTC. The chain recombines TRBV5-1 with TRBJ2-5; D may be TRBD1 (6 bases). Germline V gene lookup returns CDR1 SGHRS and CDR2 YFSETQ. This CDR3 has 13 amino acids. V lost 5 bases and J 4 bases, leaving 12 bases between the germline ends.